A single sample is the source of the 10 T cell receptor beta chains below, sequenced in a study of early T cells in non-severe SARS-CoV-2 infection. TCRdb called the 5' RACE reads again in MiXCR, with one record for every CDR3 protein. The profile shows tens of thousands of distinct CDR3 sequences, roughly 15% of them singletons. The starting material was whole blood, obtained at baseline. The receptor set was obtained from an adult who was a healthcare worker with PCR-confirmed SARS-CoV-2 infection or an uninfected control (not recorded which).

The chain links TRBV9 to TRBJ2-3; weak D call: TRBD1 (5 bases). Germline V gives CDR1 SGDLS, CDR2 YYNGEE. The V gene lost 2 bases and the J gene lost 6 bases, with 13 bases spanning the gap. The CDR3 has 14 residues. CDR3 coding DNA: TGTGCCAGCAGCGTCGCACAGGCTCGGGATACGCAGTATTTT. Amino acids: CASSVAQARDTQYF. Complete variable domain (other parts from reference TRBV9 and TRBJ2-3): DSGVTQTPKHLITATGQRVTLRCSPRSGDLSVYWYQQSLDQGLQFLIQYYNGEERAKGNILERFSAQQFPDLHSELNLSSLELGDSALYFCASSVAQARDTQYFGPGTRLTVL.

The chain links TRBV11-1 to TRBJ2-7; 9 bases are shared with TRBD1. Germline CDR1 is SGHAT and CDR2 is FQDESV (reference sequence). Trimming cost V 3 bases and J 5 bases; bases outside gene matches: 5. The CDR3 contains 14 residues. The chain's CDR3 is CASSFRDRDHEQYF. CDR3 in DNA: TGTGCCAGCAGCTTCCGGGACAGGGATCACGAGCAGTACTTC.

This clonotype was seen more than once but under ten times. The CDR3 bases are TGTGCCGTGGGCCCCGGCGCGAACACCGGGGAGCTGTTTTTT. Translation: CAVGPGANTGELFF. The chain couples TRBV24-1 to TRBJ2-2, with D uncertain. Germline V lookup: CDR1 KGHDR, CDR2 SFDVKD. Trimming pared 12 bases from V and 0 bases from J, leaving 13 bases between. The CDR3 covers 14 residues.

A single count supports this clonotype. The gene calls are TRBV7-9 and TRBJ2-1; D call uncertain. Germline CDR1 and CDR2: SEHNR and FQNEAQ (reference sequence). This CDR3 has 13 amino acids. V was clipped by 5 bases and J by 5 bases, with 10 bases between them. The CDR3 reads CASSPHENNEQFF. The CDR3 coding sequence is TGTGCCAGCAGCCCTCACGAGAACAATGAGCAGTTCTTC. The variable domain in full, with the rest retrieved from reference TRBV7-9 and TRBJ2-1, is DTGVSQNPRHKITKRGQNVTFRCDPISEHNRLYWYRQTLGQGPEFLTYFQNEAQLEKSRLLSDRFSAERPKGSFSTLEIQRTEQGDSAMYLCASSPHENNEQFFGPGTRLTVL.

The chain carries TRBV11-2 and TRBJ2-2, with D unresolved. Germline CDR1 is SGHAT and CDR2 is FQNNGV. This CDR3 has 13 amino acids. V dropped 2 bases and J dropped 6 bases, with 7 bases sitting between them. CDR3 sequence (DNA): TGTGCCAGCAGCTTAACGCGAGCCGGGGAGCTGTTTTTT. Translating gives CASSLTRAGELFF.

There are a few counts of this clonotype. The rearrangement uses TRBV4-1 and TRBJ1-2; perhaps TRBD1 as D (5 bases). The V end was cut by 1 base, the J end by 8 bases, with 14 bases between. Germline V CDR1 and CDR2: MGHRA, YSYEKL. The CDR3 spans 14 residues. The CDR3 coding sequence is TGCGCCAGCAGCCAAGCGGGGGATTGGAGGGGCTACACCTTC. This sequence encodes CASSQAGDWRGYTF.

This clonotype came up a few times. CDR3 DNA: TGTGCCAGCTCACCCGCGGACGGAACTCGGCAGCCCCAGCATTTT. It codes for CASSPADGTRQPQHF. J is TRBJ1-5 and V is TRBV18; the D is unclear. Trimming took 3 bases from V and 7 from J, leaving 16 bases between them. This CDR3 region has 15 residues. Germline V lookup: CDR1 KGHSH, CDR2 LQKENI.

This clonotype was observed a handful of times. The chain couples TRBV7-9 to TRBJ2-3, with 13 bases fitting TRBD2. The germline CDR1 and CDR2 sequences are SEHNR and FQNEAQ (reference sequence). This CDR3 contains 16 residues. After removal of 4 bases from V and 4 bases from J, the junction contained 5 bases not matched to a gene. The CDR3 region has the DNA TGTGCCAGCAGCTACGCGGGACTAGCGGGACCAGATACGCAGTATTTT. It encodes CASSYAGLAGPDTQYF.

V is TRBV7-9 and J is TRBJ2-7; the D gene is possibly TRBD2 (5 bases). This CDR3 contains 18 residues. Germline V CDR1 and CDR2: SEHNR, FQNEAQ (reference sequence). Between the trimmed V and J ends, which lost 4 bases and 2 bases, there was a span of 24 bases. In nucleotides, the CDR3 is TGTGCCAGCAGCTACCAAGTCCAACTAGTGGGCCTGACCTACGAGCAGTACTTC. This translates into CASSYQVQLVGLTYEQYF. Supplemented by reference TRBV7-9 and TRBJ2-7, the full variable domain reads DTGVSQNPRHKITKRGQNVTFRCDPISEHNRLYWYRQTLGQGPEFLTYFQNEAQLEKSRLLSDRFSAERPKGSFSTLEIQRTEQGDSAMYLCASSYQVQLVGLTYEQYFGPGTRLTVT.

This clonotype was detected only a few times. J is TRBJ2-2 and V is TRBV4-1; 8 bases are shared with TRBD1. The length of the CDR3 is 20 residues. The V and J ends lost 3 bases and 5 bases, in that order; junction bases with no gene match: 20. CDR1 and CDR2 from the germline V gene are MGHRA and YSYEKL. The CDR3 sequence is CASSHRATTLQGASTGELFF. In DNA form, the CDR3 reads TGCGCCAGCAGCCACCGGGCAACAACACTTCAGGGGGCAAGTACCGGGGAGCTGTTTTTT.